A single sample gave rise to the 20 T cell receptor beta chains below, sequenced in a study of regulatory T cells in long-lasting Graves disease. Time point indicated: persistent/refractory GD, antithyroid drugs over 5 years with positive TRAb. PBMC-extracted RNA yielded the TCR library. Construction of TCR beta libraries relied on iRepertoire HTBI primers and on Arm-PCR targeting CDR3 regions. Via MiXCR, TCRdb re-called the multiplex PCR reads, giving one row per CDR3 protein. This table has 400,000 to 500,000 distinct CDR3 sequences, 20% to 25% appearing once. This specimen consisted of peripheral blood mononuclear cells (PBMCs), obtained when the disease was refractory, from a patient treated with antithyroid drugs. Source of these receptors: a female donor with Graves disease.

This clonotype was observed many times. The V call is TRBV27, the J call TRBJ2-5, with TRBD1 matching 8 bases. Trimming took 4 bases from V and 3 from J; bases not matched to a gene: 4. The CDR3 has 14 residues. Germline V gene lookup returns CDR1 MNHEY and CDR2 SMNVEV (reference sequence). The chain's CDR3 is CASSSPGQEETQYF. The CDR3 nucleotides are TGTGCCAGCAGTTCGCCGGGACAGGAAGAGACCCAGTACTTC.

This clonotype has at least ten counts. The rearrangement joins TRBV24-1 to TRBJ1-2; TRBD1 aligns across 8 bases. CDR1 and CDR2 (germline): KGHDR, SFDVKD. The CDR3 extends over 15 amino acids. J gave up 4 bases and V 3 bases, and 6 bases lay outside the gene matches. CDR3 nucleotide sequence: TGTGCCACCAGTGATCTGTTAGACAGGGGCTATGGCTACACCTTC. Translation: CATSDLLDRGYGYTF.

Ten or more counts support this clonotype. A single base separates this from a much larger clone, so it may be a read error. The rearrangement uses TRBV7-2 and TRBJ2-5, with D uncertain. The V end was cut by 4 bases, the J end by 4 bases, with 4 bases between. From germline, CDR1 is SGHTA and CDR2 FQGNSA. The CDR3 consists of 11 residues. CDR3 coding DNA: TGTGCCAGCAGCTCCCTAGAGACCCAGTACTTC. It translates to CASSSLETQYF.

There are a few counts of this clonotype. One end of the junction does not line up with germline, which may come from a read error. This sequence joins TRBV6-2 or TRBV6-3 and TRBJ2-5; D is undetermined. This CDR3 has 17 amino acids. The germline V gene encodes CDR1 MNHEY and CDR2 SVGEGT. CDR3 amino acids: CASSYSQWNADQESQYF. The CDR3 nucleotides are TGTGCCAGCAGTTACTCGCAGTGGAACGCGGACCAAGAGTCCCAGTACTTC.

This clonotype was seen many times. The J gene is TRBJ2-7, the V gene TRBV24-1, with 7 positions matching TRBD1. The CDR3 is 15 amino acids. Germline CDR1 and CDR2: KGHDR and SFDVKD. With V trimmed by 3 bases and J by 0 bases, 4 bases remained unmatched. This chain's CDR3 is CATSDPGTDSYEQYF. DNA for the CDR3: TGTGCCACCAGTGATCCCGGGACAGACTCCTACGAGCAGTACTTC.

This chain connects TRBV4-2 to TRBJ1-2; TRBD1 matches 8 bases. Losses at the gene ends were 5 bases for V and 4 bases for J; bases not matched to a gene: 9. CDR3 length: 15 residues. CDR1 LGHNA and CDR2 YNFKEQ come from the germline V gene. The CDR3 protein is CASSFRDRHLYGYTF. The CDR3 DNA sequence: TGTGCCAGCAGCTTCCGGGACAGGCACCTCTATGGCTACACCTTC.

This clonotype was seen at least ten times. The chain has TRBV27 and TRBJ1-3, with D tentatively TRBD1 (6 bases). CDR3 length: 15 amino acids. CDR1 is MNHEY, CDR2 SMNVEV, per germline (reference sequence). V was clipped by 5 bases and J by 4 bases, with 15 bases between them. The DNA of the CDR3 is TGTGCCAGCAGTACCTTACAGGGTACCGGAAACACCATATATTTT. Amino acid sequence: CASSTLQGTGNTIYF.

In its sample, this clonotype was seen a few times. Given the absence of the conserved phenylalanine or tryptophan at the CDR3 end, a read error is likely. This chain uses TRBV12-3 or TRBV12-4 with TRBJ2-5; D not resolved. This CDR3 has 11 residues. V was pared by 3 bases and J by 5 bases, with 4 bases between. CDR3 loop: CASSLFETQYL. The CDR3, as DNA: TGTGCCAGCAGTTTGTTTGAGACCCAGTACCTC.

The rearrangement uses TRBV28 and TRBJ1-6; D unresolved. Trimming removed 6 bases from V and 1 base from J, with 13 bases in between. The CDR3 is 16 residues long. Germline CDR1 MDHEN, CDR2 SYDVKM. CDR3 coding DNA: TGTGCCAGCAGCCCAATTCCCTATTCCTATAATTCACCCCTCCACTTT. This translates into CASSPIPYSYNSPLHF.

This clonotype has a count of ten or more. The J gene is TRBJ2-5, the V gene TRBV6-1; unclear D gene. This CDR3 is 9 amino acids long. Germline V gives CDR1 MNHNS, CDR2 SASEGT. V lost 10 bases, J lost 5 bases, and 5 bases lay in between. CDR3 in DNA: TGTGCCACTCACGAGACCCAGTACTTC. As protein: CATHETQYF.

This clonotype was detected a few times. The chain carries TRBV20-1 and TRBJ2-3, with a weak D call TRBD1 (6 bases). Trimming took off 3 bases at V and 6 bases at J, with 16 bases between the two ends. This CDR3 has 14 residues. Germline V gene lookup returns CDR1 DFQATT and CDR2 SNEGSKA (reference sequence). The CDR3 loop reads CSASDRYSVDTQYF. The CDR3 coding sequence is TGCAGTGCTAGTGACAGGTACTCCGTTGATACGCAGTATTTT.

CDR3 nucleotide sequence: TGTGCCAGCAGCCCAGTACAGGGAGAGGAGCCCTATGGCTACACCTTC. It yields the protein CASSPVQGEEPYGYTF. J is TRBJ1-2 and V is TRBV4-2; D perhaps matches TRBD1 (6 bases). This CDR3 has 16 residues. Trimming pared 4 bases from V and 4 bases from J, leaving 19 bases between. From germline, CDR1 is LGHNA and CDR2 YNFKEQ.

The chain joins TRBV30 to TRBJ2-7; D is perhaps TRBD1 (6 bases). V dropped 2 bases and J dropped 2 bases, with 16 bases sitting between them. The CDR3 consists of 15 residues. CDR1 and CDR2 from the germline V gene are GTSNPN and SVGIG (reference sequence). The CDR3 protein is CAWSRAGDTTYEQYF. CDR3 DNA sequence: TGTGCCTGGAGTCGGGCAGGGGACACAACCTACGAGCAGTACTTC. Full variable domain (remainder filled in from reference TRBV30 and TRBJ2-7): SQTIHQWPATLVQPVGSPLSLECTVEGTSNPNLYWYRQAAGRGLQLLFYSVGIGQISSEVPQNLSASRPQDRQFILSSKKLLLSDSGFYLCAWSRAGDTTYEQYFGPGTRLTVT.

This clonotype was counted only a few times. The chain joins TRBV20-1 to TRBJ1-5; possibly TRBD1 for D (5 bases). V was trimmed by 2 bases and J by 7 bases, leaving 12 bases between them. Germline V gene lookup returns CDR1 DFQATT and CDR2 SNEGSKA (reference sequence). The CDR3 has 13 amino acids. The CDR3 region is CSARMGWGQPQHF. The CDR3 coding sequence is TGCAGTGCTAGAATGGGGTGGGGGCAGCCCCAGCATTTT.

At least ten counts were recorded for this clonotype. This chain connects TRBV6-9 to TRBJ1-4; the D gene is possibly TRBD1 (5 bases). Deletions cut 3 bases from V and 1 base from J, with 12 bases between. From germline, CDR1 is MNHGY and CDR2 SVAAGI. This CDR3 is 16 amino acids long. The CDR3 sequence: CASSYQGTVTNEKLFF. The CDR3 DNA sequence: TGTGCCAGCAGTTACCAGGGAACTGTAACTAATGAAAAACTGTTTTTT.

This clonotype was counted many times. This chain connects TRBV28 to TRBJ1-2; D uncertain. This CDR3 has 14 amino acids. Trimming pared 3 bases from V and 2 bases from J, leaving 10 bases between. The germline V gene has CDR1 MDHEN and CDR2 SYDVKM. DNA of the CDR3: TGTGCCAGCAGTTTTTGGGATCTGAACTATGGCTACACCTTC. Its translation is CASSFWDLNYGYTF.

This clonotype was recorded at least ten times. This chain joins TRBV6-1 and TRBJ1-2, with D unclear. Trimming left V 3 bases short and J 8 bases short, with 7 bases between. Looked up from germline, CDR1 is MNHNS and CDR2 is SASEGT. This CDR3 region has 11 residues. CDR3 in DNA: TGTGCCAGCAGTGACGGCGGGGGCTACACCTTC. The encoded protein is CASSDGGGYTF.

This clonotype was counted many times. This sequence joins TRBV12-3 or TRBV12-4 and TRBJ2-7; D is uncertain. Trimming removed 3 bases at V and 0 bases at J, with 12 bases between. There are 15 residues in the CDR3. The CDR3 coding sequence is TGTGCCAGCAGTTTGGAGTTAGGGTCCTCCTACGAGCAGTACTTC. This encodes CASSLELGSSYEQYF.

At least ten counts were recorded for this clonotype. The rearrangement links TRBV7-2 to TRBJ1-1; D ambiguous. Trimming cost V 5 bases and J 5 bases, with 15 bases left between them. The germline V gene has CDR1 SGHTA and CDR2 FQGNSA. The length of the CDR3 is 14 residues. The CDR3 coding sequence is TGTGCCAGCAGCCACCTCGAGGGTTCAACTGAAGCTTTCTTT. As protein: CASSHLEGSTEAFF.

This clonotype has at least ten counts. The chain links TRBV19 to TRBJ1-5; D gene uncertain. CDR1 is LNHDA, CDR2 SQIVND, per germline (reference sequence). Trimming took 5 bases from V and 4 from J, leaving 15 bases between them. This CDR3 comprises 15 residues. In nucleotides, the CDR3 is TGTGCCAGTAGTGAGCCTACAGTCAAGAATCAGCCCCAGCATTTT. It specifies CASSEPTVKNQPQHF.